The 19 T cell receptor beta chains below come from one sample, sequenced in a study of T cells in Graves' hyperthyroidism and ophthalmopathy. Amplification yielded TCR beta CDR3 regions, with RNA transcripts as the source. The HTBI primer set drove a first-round RT-PCR of the TCR CDR3. TCRdb processed the multiplex PCR reads anew with MiXCR; each CDR3 protein has one entry. The sample contains about 600,000 distinct CDR3 sequences, approximately 15% of which appear only once. The sequencing sample was made of blood. The receptors were gathered from a woman aged 18-30 years with Graves' ophthalmopathy.

The chain joins TRBV2 to TRBJ1-2; 7 bases fit TRBD1. The length of the CDR3 is 15 residues. V trimming: 5 bases; J trimming: 3 bases; junction bases outside the gene matches: 9. Germline lookup yields CDR1 SNHLY and CDR2 FYNNEI. The CDR3 loop is CASSPPTGRYYGYTF. Written as DNA, the CDR3 is TGTGCCAGCAGTCCACCGACAGGGAGATACTATGGCTACACCTTC. Full variable domain (remainder filled in from reference TRBV2 and TRBJ1-2): EPEVTQTPSHQVTQMGQEVILRCVPISNHLYFYWYRQILGQKVEFLVSFYNNEISEKSEIFDDQFSVERPDGSNFTLKIRSTKLEDSAMYFCASSPPTGRYYGYTFGSGTRLTVV.

DNA for the CDR3: TGTGCCAGCAGCTTAGAGGCTAATGAGCAGTTCTTC. It encodes CASSLEANEQFF. The chain is built from TRBV7-9 and TRBJ2-1; D is uncertain. V was cut by 1 base and J by 7 bases, with 5 bases left in between. Germline V gene sequence: CDR1 SEHNR, CDR2 FQNEAQ (reference sequence). The CDR3 has 12 amino acids. The full variable domain, completed using reference TRBV7-9 and TRBJ2-1, is DTGVSQNPRHKITKRGQNVTFRCDPISEHNRLYWYRQTLGQGPEFLTYFQNEAQLEKSRLLSDRFSAERPKGSFSTLEIQRTEQGDSAMYLCASSLEANEQFFGPGTRLTVL.

This clonotype appeared a single time. This chain links TRBV11-3 with TRBJ2-7; 10 bases agree with TRBD1. With 2 bases clipped from V and 2 bases from J, the junction kept 6 bases outside the gene matches. The CDR3 sequence is 16 residues long. CDR1 and CDR2 (germline): SGHNT, YENEEA. The CDR3 spells CASSLRSGQGTYEQYF. The CDR3 region has the DNA TGTGCCAGCAGCTTAAGGTCGGGACAGGGGACCTACGAGCAGTACTTC.

The rearrangement joins TRBV4-1 to TRBJ2-7; 9 bases align to TRBD2. Germline-derived CDR1 and CDR2 are MGHRA and YSYEKL. V dropped 4 bases and J dropped 4; count of bases not matched to a gene: 20. This CDR3 region has 19 residues. CDR3 in DNA: TGCGCCAGCAGCCTCGCGGGGGGGGACAGAGTCGGATCAGCGTACGAGCAGTACTTC. Encoded protein: CASSLAGGDRVGSAYEQYF.

There are many counts of this clonotype. V is TRBV18 and J is TRBJ1-1; D perhaps matches TRBD1 (5 bases). With 3 bases removed from V and 1 base from J, the gap between germline ends came to 9 bases. Looked up from germline, CDR1 is KGHSH and CDR2 is LQKENI. The CDR3 sequence is 14 residues long. The CDR3 here is CASSPEQANTEAFF. In DNA form, the CDR3 reads TGTGCCAGCTCACCTGAACAGGCGAACACTGAAGCTTTCTTT.

This clonotype was picked up many times. This chain uses TRBV11-2 with TRBJ1-6; perhaps TRBD1 as D (6 bases). The CDR3 is 14 residues long. The V gene lost 9 bases and the J gene lost 8 bases, with 17 bases spanning the gap. CDR1 and CDR2 from the germline V gene are SGHAT and FQNNGV. The chain's CDR3 is CASKPGQRDSPLHF. Here the CDR3 DNA reads TGTGCCAGTAAACCGGGACAAAGAGATTCACCCCTCCACTTT.

At least ten counts were recorded for this clonotype. This chain joins TRBV6-1 and TRBJ2-1, with D possibly called TRBD1 or TRBD2 (5 bases each). The V end lost 11 bases, the J end lost 2 bases, and 16 bases lay between the germline ends. CDR1 and CDR2 from the germline V gene are MNHNS and SASEGT. The CDR3 has 14 residues. CDR3 coding DNA: TGTGCCTCGTGGGACCCTCCCCCCTACAATGAGCAGTTCTTC. It encodes CASWDPPPYNEQFF.

This clonotype was recorded many times. The rearrangement uses TRBV9 and TRBJ2-1; TRBD2 aligns across 10 bases. The CDR3 is made up of 15 amino acids. Germline V gives CDR1 SGDLS, CDR2 YYNGEE. With 0 bases clipped from V and 10 bases from J, the junction kept 7 bases outside the gene matches. The CDR3 DNA reads TGTGCCAGCAGCGTAGCGGCTAGCGGGGGATACGAGCAGTTCTTC. It specifies CASSVAASGGYEQFF. Filled out from reference TRBV9 and TRBJ2-1, the complete variable domain reads DSGVTQTPKHLITATGQRVTLRCSPRSGDLSVYWYQQSLDQGLQFLIQYYNGEERAKGNILERFSAQQFPDLHSELNLSSLELGDSALYFCASSVAASGGYEQFFGPGTRLTVL.

V usage is TRBV19 and J usage is TRBJ1-5; no reliable D call. The CDR3 is made up of 14 amino acids. The V and J ends lost 1 base and 1 base respectively, with 5 bases between them. The germline gives CDR1 LNHDA, CDR2 SQIVND (reference sequence). The CDR3 region is CASSIVVSNQPQHF. The CDR3 coding sequence is TGTGCCAGTAGTATAGTGGTGAGCAATCAGCCCCAGCATTTT.

The genes are TRBV19 and TRBJ1-1, with TRBD1 matching 10 bases. The CDR3 is 15 amino acids. Per the germline V gene, CDR1 is LNHDA and CDR2 is SQIVND (reference sequence). After removal of 3 bases from V and 5 bases from J, the junction contained 6 bases not matched to a gene. The CDR3 DNA sequence: TGTGCCAGTAGTATGGGACAGGGGAGATGGACTGAAGCTTTCTTT. Protein sequence: CASSMGQGRWTEAFF.

This clonotype was seen a few times. The chain employs TRBV5-6 and TRBJ1-3; D gene uncertain. CDR3 length equals 14 residues. Germline V gene data show CDR1 as SGHDT and CDR2 as YYEEEE. V lost 1 base and J lost 4, with 9 bases in between. The CDR3 loop reads CASSLSLAGNTIYF. The CDR3 DNA reads TGTGCCAGCAGCTTGTCCCTAGCCGGAAACACCATATATTTT.

The genes are TRBV5-8 and TRBJ1-5; the match to TRBD1 covers 9 bases. CDR1 and CDR2 from the germline V gene are SGHTS and YDEGEE. V was pared by 7 bases and J by 5 bases, with 19 bases of the junction left unmatched. This CDR3 is built from 18 residues. The CDR3 spells CASAQGLTGQGTDQPQHF. CDR3 in DNA: TGTGCCAGCGCCCAAGGTCTTACCGGACAGGGGACCGATCAGCCCCAGCATTTT.

In regard to this clonotype: This may stem from a read error, because a much larger clone lies one nucleotide away. The chain joins TRBV3-1 to TRBJ2-7; 10 positions match TRBD1. The germline V gene has CDR1 LGHDT and CDR2 YNNKEL (reference sequence). The CDR3 extends over 14 amino acids. The CDR3 DNA is TGTGCCTGCAGCCACCGGACAGGGGGACACGAGCAGTACTTC. Its translation is CACSHRTGGHEQYF.

The chain uses TRBV12-3 or TRBV12-4 and TRBJ1-4, with 9 bases that match TRBD1. The V and J ends lost 7 bases and 7 bases, in that order; junction bases with no gene match: 7. CDR3 length equals 14 residues. CDR3 nucleotide sequence: TGTGCCAGCACCTCGACAGGGGGAGGTGAAAAACTGTTTTTT. Translation gives CASTSTGGGEKLFF.

In this sample, this clonotype turned up many times. The rearrangement joins TRBV6-1 to TRBJ2-1, with 9 bases lining up with TRBD1. CDR1 and CDR2 from the germline V gene are MNHNS and SASEGT. This CDR3 is built from 16 residues. J gave up 6 bases and V 2 bases, and 8 bases lay outside the gene matches. The CDR3 loop reads CASSETPGQGFNEQFF. Written as DNA, the CDR3 is TGTGCCAGCAGTGAAACTCCGGGACAGGGATTCAATGAGCAGTTCTTC.

CDR3 protein: CASSVTGTGGVSNEQYF. CDR3 DNA: TGTGCCAGCAGCGTAACCGGGACAGGGGGCGTTTCAAACGAGCAGTACTTC. The chain combines TRBV7-9 with TRBJ2-7; TRBD1 aligns across 12 bases. V dropped 5 bases and J dropped 5; count of bases not matched to a gene: 13. The V gene's germline CDR1 is SEHNR and CDR2 FQNEAQ (reference sequence). This CDR3 has 17 residues.

This clonotype was picked up a small number of times. The chain carries TRBV19 and TRBJ2-2; 13 nucleotides agree with TRBD2. J was trimmed by 1 base and V by 4 bases; bases with no gene match: 9. The CDR3 is 19 amino acids. Germline V gives CDR1 LNHDA, CDR2 SQIVND (reference sequence). CDR3 bases: TGTGCCAGTAGTACCCGGACTAGCGGGAGAGGGGGGAACACCGGGGAGCTGTTTTTT. This gives the protein CASSTRTSGRGGNTGELFF.

The V call is TRBV7-6, the J call TRBJ1-2; 8 bases agree with TRBD1. V dropped 1 base and J dropped 7; count of bases not matched to a gene: 2. The germline gives CDR1 SGHVS, CDR2 FNYEAQ. The CDR3 spans 13 residues. CDR3: CASSLVGTGGYTF. The CDR3 DNA reads TGTGCCAGCAGCTTAGTAGGGACAGGTGGCTACACCTTC.

This clonotype was observed a few times. J is TRBJ2-1 and V is TRBV20-1, with unresolved D. This CDR3 is 15 amino acids long. V was pared by 0 bases and J by 4 bases, with 13 bases between. Germline V CDR1 and CDR2: DFQATT, SNEGSKA (reference sequence). CDR3 amino acids: CSARDLELPYNEQFF. CDR3 coding DNA: TGCAGTGCTAGAGATCTGGAACTGCCATACAATGAGCAGTTCTTC.